This TCR beta chain was retrieved from a study of blood T cells in healthy people across ages. Study conclusions and caveats: Donors of long life had a larger count of naive CD4+ cells and greater diversity than aged donors.

V was clipped by 1 base and J by 5 bases, with 8 bases between them. Germline lookup yields CDR1 SGHAT and CDR2 FQDESV (reference sequence). The CDR3 length is 13 residues. Through a sample-barcoded 5' primer and a J-beta primer mix, a second PCR was run for roughly 6 to 12 cycles. TCRdb reanalysed the 5' RACE reads using MiXCR and keeps one entry per CDR3 protein. The repertoire includes some 670,000 distinct CDR3 sequences, about 51% of them detected once, and approximately 12% sits in the top ten. With respect to this clonotype: Its antigen is undetermined.

The chain joins TRBV11-1 to TRBJ1-1; D is uncertain. This sequence originates from a woman of 80 years or more in good health. Sequencing was performed on blood. For the CDR3, the DNA is TGTGCCAGCAGCTTAGTAAGGTGGACTGAAGCTTTCTTT. This sequence encodes CASSLVRWTEAFF.